This record covers a single TCR beta chain. This sample was included in a study of monozygotic twins with inflammatory bowel disease. The team made cDNA by running eight separate reactions for each sample. With approximately 16 and 10 cycles respectively, two nested PCRs were carried out on TCRalpha and TCRbeta cDNA. With the 5' RACE reads reprocessed, TCRdb shows one record per CDR3 protein and no DNA. Recorded for this sample: a few hundred thousand distinct CDR3 sequences. CDR1 is DFQATT and CDR2 is SNEGSKA in the germline V gene (reference sequence). This CDR3 region has 14 residues. Donors each contributed one blood sample measuring 2 to 2.5 ml.

The receptor's source is a human donor with ulcerative colitis or Crohn's disease, or a healthy co-twin of an affected twin (not recorded which). The chain combines TRBV20-1 with TRBJ1-2; the D gene TCRdb calls, TRBD1, cannot be checked with no DNA. The sample comprised blood. The CDR3 loop is CSASDRDRGDGYTF.